These T cell receptor beta chains were read from a single sample in a study of T-cell reconstitution after alpha-beta-depleted transplantation in children. One entry per CDR3 protein results from TCRdb running MiXCR on the PCR reads. This sample has about 310,000 distinct CDR3 sequences, with 23% found just once. Sequenced material: PBMCs, mostly from graft donor cells, taken 180 days after TCRalphabeta/CD19-depleted stem cell transplant. These receptor sequences come from a male patient under 18 who had a stem cell transplant for acute lymphoblastic leukemia, so the T cells may come from the graft donor. The CDR3 runs from the conserved cysteine through the conserved F or W. The order of the fields is D gene, clone size, J gene, V gene, CDR3 protein, CDR3 DNA. D genes are given only for firm matches. Clone size is shown for a subset of rows, as once, few, many or a class of expanded clone.

D: TRBD2
size: NA
J: TRBJ2-6
V: TRBV12-3/TRBV12-4
CDR3: CASSLGLAGVRSGGANVLTF
DNA: TGTGCCAGCAGTCTGGGACTAGCGGGAGTCCGTTCAGGAGGGGCCAACGTCCTGACTTTC

D: TRBD2
size: NA
J: TRBJ2-1
V: TRBV4-1
CDR3: CASSRTGLAGATNEQFF
DNA: TGCGCCAGCAGCCGGACCGGACTAGCGGGAGCTACCAATGAGCAGTTCTTC

D: NA
size: few
J: TRBJ2-7
V: TRBV21-1
CDR3: CASSKTGVATPYEQYF
DNA: TGTGCCAGCAGCAAGACGGGGGTTGCAACCCCCTACGAGCAGTACTTC

D: NA
size: few
J: TRBJ2-3
V: TRBV6-2/TRBV6-3
CDR3: CASRQSVTDTQYF
DNA: TGTGCCAGCAGGCAGTCCGTCACAGATACGCAGTATTTT

D: NA
size: once
J: TRBJ1-4
V: TRBV28
CDR3: CASSLFGLRDEKLFF
DNA: TGTGCCAGCAGTTTATTTGGCCTAAGGGATGAAAAACTGTTTTTT

D: TRBD2
size: NA
J: TRBJ2-5
V: TRBV7-9
CDR3: CANSGNREETQYF
DNA: TGTGCCAACAGCGGGAATCGAGAAGAGACCCAGTACTTC

D: NA
size: few
J: TRBJ2-5
V: TRBV29-1
CDR3: CSVVNPLGETQYF
DNA: TGCAGCGTTGTAAACCCCCTGGGGGAGACCCAGTACTTC

D: TRBD1
size: NA
J: TRBJ1-2
V: TRBV20-1
CDR3: CSASSGTAPFYGYTF
DNA: TGCAGTGCTAGTAGTGGGACAGCTCCCTTCTATGGCTACACCTTC

D: TRBD1
size: NA
J: TRBJ1-5
V: TRBV12-3/TRBV12-4
CDR3: CASSLIQGDSNQPQHF
DNA: TGTGCCAGCAGTTTGATTCAGGGGGACAGCAATCAGCCCCAGCATTTT

D: NA
size: NA
J: TRBJ2-5
V: TRBV7-6
CDR3: CASSPHLQGGETQYF
DNA: TGTGCCAGCAGCCCACACTTACAGGGTGGAGAGACCCAGTACTTC

D: NA
size: few
J: TRBJ2-6
V: TRBV6-5
CDR3: CASSYGGWGAGANVLTF
DNA: TGTGCCAGCAGTTACGGCGGTTGGGGAGCTGGGGCCAACGTCCTGACTTTC

D: NA
size: NA
J: TRBJ2-5
V: TRBV6-5
CDR3: CASSYLTGRETQYF
DNA: TGTGCCAGCAGTTACCTCACAGGGAGGGAGACCCAGTACTTC

D: TRBD2
size: NA
J: TRBJ2-5
V: TRBV18
CDR3: CASSPRGLADQETQYF
DNA: TGTGCCAGCTCACCTCGAGGACTAGCGGACCAAGAGACCCAGTACTTC

D: TRBD2
size: once
J: TRBJ2-7
V: TRBV20-1
CDR3: CSAGRRTSGRSYEQYF
DNA: TGCAGTGCTGGCCGAAGGACTAGCGGGAGGTCCTACGAGCAGTACTTC

D: NA
size: NA
J: TRBJ1-2
V: TRBV4-1
CDR3: CASTTRHTANYGYTF
DNA: TGCGCCAGTACAACGCGACACACCGCTAACTATGGCTACACCTTC

D: TRBD1
size: few
J: TRBJ2-7
V: TRBV5-1
CDR3: CASSLEQGISSYEQYF
DNA: TGCGCCAGCAGCTTGGAACAGGGGATATCTTCCTACGAGCAGTACTTC

D: TRBD2
size: NA
J: TRBJ2-7
V: TRBV4-1
CDR3: CASSQLWTSPAVQYF
DNA: TGCGCCAGCAGCCAGCTTTGGACTAGTCCTGCGGTGCAGTACTTC

D: TRBD2
size: few
J: TRBJ2-5
V: TRBV6-2/TRBV6-3
CDR3: CASSSGPSSLAGGPEGYQETQYF
DNA: TGTGCCAGCAGTTCGGGTCCTTCCTCGCTAGCGGGAGGGCCGGAGGGGTACCAAGAGACCCAGTACTTC

D: NA
size: NA
J: TRBJ1-6
V: TRBV6-2/TRBV6-3
CDR3: CASSRTAGSSPLHF
DNA: TGTGCCAGCAGTCGAACTGCCGGCTCTTCACCCCTCCACTTT

D: TRBD2
size: many
J: TRBJ2-7
V: TRBV20-1
CDR3: CSARRGAYEQYF
DNA: TGCAGTGCTAGGCGGGGGGCTTACGAGCAGTACTTC

D: NA
size: NA
J: TRBJ2-2
V: TRBV12-3/TRBV12-4
CDR3: CASKFSGLPTGELFF
DNA: TGTGCCAGCAAGTTTAGTGGACTTCCCACCGGGGAGCTGTTTTTT

D: NA
size: NA
J: TRBJ2-1
V: TRBV7-3
CDR3: CASSPRVSRILSYNEQFF
DNA: TGTGCCAGCAGCCCACGGGTATCGCGGATACTCTCCTACAATGAGCAGTTCTTC

D: TRBD1
size: few
J: TRBJ2-4
V: TRBV20-1
CDR3: CSAREGQGKNIQYF
DNA: TGCAGTGCTAGAGAGGGACAGGGAAAGAACATTCAGTACTTC

D: NA
size: NA
J: TRBJ1-4
V: TRBV27
CDR3: CASSLQYLEKLFF
DNA: TGTGCCAGCAGTTTGCAGTATCTGGAAAAACTGTTTTTT

D: TRBD1
size: NA
J: TRBJ1-5
V: TRBV7-9
CDR3: CASSSGQGTDTQHF
DNA: TGTGCCAGCAGCTCCGGACAGGGCACAGATACGCAGCATTTT

D: NA
size: few
J: TRBJ2-2
V: TRBV11-2
CDR3: CASSPPLASTGELFF
DNA: TGTGCCAGCAGCCCCCCGTTAGCCAGCACCGGGGAGCTGTTTTTT

D: TRBD2
size: NA
J: TRBJ2-1
V: TRBV20-1
CDR3: CSARWREGLYNEQFF
DNA: TGCAGTGCTAGATGGCGGGAGGGCCTCTACAATGAGCAGTTCTTC

D: TRBD2
size: few
J: TRBJ2-7
V: TRBV5-1
CDR3: CASSLTSGRAFNNEQYF
DNA: TGCGCCAGCAGCTTAACTAGCGGGAGGGCCTTCAACAACGAGCAGTACTTC

D: NA
size: NA
J: TRBJ2-1
V: TRBV5-1
CDR3: CASSLGPGADEQFF
DNA: TGCGCCAGCAGCTTGGGGCCAGGGGCAGATGAGCAGTTCTTC

D: TRBD1
size: NA
J: TRBJ1-3
V: TRBV7-3
CDR3: CASSLIRGPGNTIYF
DNA: TGTGCCAGCAGCTTAATAAGGGGGCCGGGAAACACCATATATTTT

D: NA
size: NA
J: TRBJ2-7
V: TRBV20-1
CDR3: CSAQGRPSYEQYF
DNA: TGCAGTGCCCAGGGTAGACCCTCCTACGAGCAGTACTTC

D: NA
size: NA
J: TRBJ2-3
V: TRBV18
CDR3: CATSPITRLRTDTQYF
DNA: TGTGCCACCTCACCTATAACGCGCCTCCGCACAGATACGCAGTATTTT

D: TRBD2
size: NA
J: TRBJ2-2
V: TRBV4-1
CDR3: CASSQDALAGSNTGELFF
DNA: TGCGCCAGCAGCCAAGACGCACTAGCGGGATCGAACACCGGGGAGCTGTTTTTT

D: TRBD1
size: NA
J: TRBJ1-2
V: TRBV20-1
CDR3: CSAARSGGDPYGYTF
DNA: TGCAGTGCTGCCCGCTCAGGGGGAGATCCCTATGGCTACACCTTC

D: TRBD2
size: few
J: TRBJ2-5
V: TRBV6-5
CDR3: CASSYEVAGGRETQYF
DNA: TGTGCCAGCAGTTACGAAGTAGCGGGAGGACGGGAGACCCAGTACTTC